This T cell receptor (beta chain) originates from a study of response to subunit inactivated influenza vaccine. The CDR3 contains 15 residues. Germline V gene sequence: CDR1 DFQATT, CDR2 SNEGSKA (reference sequence). Trimming removed 5 bases from V and 0 bases from J; junction bases left unmatched: 6. This clonotype was observed a handful of times. Antigen: not known. Study-wide points: Seasonal influenza vaccination, on each occasion, was suggested by the authors to recruit few new T cells.

TCRdb itself ran the RT-PCR reads through MiXCR, one entry per CDR3 protein. The sample lists about 780,000 distinct CDR3 sequences; about 18% were seen once. This receptor was obtained from a man aged 50-60 years who received an inactivated influenza vaccine. This rearrangement joins TRBV20-1 to TRBJ2-1, with TRBD2 identical over 8 bases. Sample: PBMCs from blood, taken around 5 days after vaccination. DNA of the CDR3: TGCAGTGCTTGTGCTAGCGGGCTCTCCTACAATGAGCAGTTCTTC. It codes for CSACASGLSYNEQFF.